Detailed here is one T cell receptor beta chain. Its target antigen remains unknown. Base-call qualities are not available, and no considerably larger clone is one nucleotide away. At the junction V is shortened by 3 bases and J by 7 bases; bases outside the gene matches: 2. CDR1 and CDR2, looked up from the germline V gene (reference sequence), are PRHDT and FYEKMQ. From the cysteine through the phenylalanine, the CDR3 covers 13 amino acids. The entry retains the CDR3 DNA only, 39 bases that are in frame from base 1. The source of the sample is a study of shared clonotypes between healthy human individuals (dated by TCRdb to 2019 to 2021). Broadly, across the study: The cohort comprised two women and a few men aged 18 to 49 years. For each donor, three plates each were used for CD4 naive and CD4 memory, two plates were used for CD8 naive, and one plate was used for CD8 memory. To estimate repertoire size and how much clonotypes are shared between individuals, the study performed deep sequencing of blood TCR repertoires from a few healthy adults. To increase sequencing depth and limit assay-specific biases, different laboratories used diverse techniques to prepare libraries and sequence TCR repertoires. Between about 0.8 and 9.5 billion PBMCs per donor were obtained by leukapheresis. On the study overall, not on this receptor specifically: Around 5% of naive CD4, 3.5% of naive CD8, about 2.5% of memory CD4, and around 0.4% of memory CD8 clonotypes were shared across several donors. Based on pairwise subsampling, the degree of clonotype sharing among donors was expected to be affected by sequencing depth. Only blood was sampled, and tissue TCR repertoires likely differ from those in blood. Naive subsets generally had larger estimated clonotype richness than memory subsets did. The small number of donors limited the genetic and exposure-history diversity represented. Rarefaction of sorted-subset datasets indicated incomplete sequencing despite the large sequencing depth. Higher generation probabilities were observed for clonotypes shared by all four sorted-subset donors than for non-shared clonotypes.

The donors were healthy, HIV-negative adults who had no recently reported acute infections or vaccinations. Every donor was a Caucasian adult residing in Nashville, Tennessee, USA. Magnetic negative selection was used to enrich CD4+ T cells, after which naive cells were positively selected on CD45RA and the negative fraction became the memory subset. Blood was collected by leukapheresis, and PBMCs were isolated by Ficoll-Histopaque density gradient centrifugation and then cryopreserved in liquid nitrogen vapor phase. Purity and quantity of every magnetically sorted T cell population were checked by analytical flow cytometry. Genomic DNA was isolated from every sorted fraction and measured by UV absorbance on a Nanodrop 2000c. Using the deep immunoSEQ assay, multiplex PCR amplified TCR CDR3 regions from genomic DNA. Genomic DNA extracted from each cell subset was distributed evenly over all wells of several immunoSEQ 96-well plates, and each plate served as one replicate. For sorted subsets, each replicate PCR was loaded with approximately 0.2 ug genomic DNA, equivalent to about 33,000 T cell genomes. Purified libraries were quantified with a Qubit 3.0 fluorometer, sized on a Bioanalyzer 2100, and re-quantified with the KAPA Library Quantification kit. Every immunoSEQ 96-well plate was sequenced on a dedicated single-read 150-cycle Illumina NextSeq 550 flow cell. Processing in the source paper ran as follows. Because the immunoSEQ output included only junctional sequences and no quality scores, the filtering could not be the same as the filtering used for full-length reads. To assign V/J genes and CDR3, sequences were annotated against IMGT germline references using PyIR, a Python wrapper for IgBLAST v1.9. Reads were filtered out if the reads had weak V/J assignments (E-value above 1e-6), no CDR3, stop codons, out-of-frame junctions, or ambiguous translated residues. V3J clonotypes were defined as sequences sharing the same inferred V gene, J gene, and CDR3 amino acid sequence. To compute the percentage overlap between repertoires, the number of shared unique clonotypes was divided by the size of the smaller repertoire. Three approaches were used to assess repertoire richness: RTK rarefaction, the Chao1 estimator, and Recon v2.1 estimates of unobserved clonotypes. Generation probabilities for all TCRbeta clonotypes obtained by the gDNA method from a few donors were computed using OLGA. The table comes from immuneACCESS by way of TCRdb, which keeps in-frame sequences with V and J called. Part of the clones is missing from these tables; in studies checked, under half for an unresolved V gene and the rest for unknown reasons. That table gives V, J and clone size, and the DNA gave D and trimming. The sample table records about 2.4 million clones; around 90% of these occur just once. Together, the top ten hold over 0.12% of the sample.

What was sequenced was naive CD4+ T cells sorted from blood. Per the publication, the cell subset or site label means: CD45RA+ positively selected. The chain couples TRBV13 to TRBJ2-1; the junction holds 8 bases that match TRBD1. This clonotype originated in a man between 18 and 35 years old in good health. The DNA reads TGTGCCAGCAGCTTCGACAGGGGAAATGAGCAGTTCTTC. Protein translation: CASSFDRGNEQFF.